The 17 T cell receptor beta chains listed next were all sequenced from one sample in a study of T cell responses to AZD1222 COVID-19 vaccine (dated by TCRdb to the early 2020s). The sample's time point, from its label and the paper: baseline before first vaccination. Library generation was performed with the immunoSEQ multiplex PCR assay. Drawn from immuneACCESS, this table holds only the in-frame rearrangements with V and J called that TCRdb kept. Clones are partly lost; checked studies trace under half to an unresolved V gene and leave the rest unexplained. The sample profile shows 100,000 to 150,000 clones; roughly 90% of them were found once. About 6% of the sample goes to the ten largest clones. The specimen was peripheral blood, collected on day 0 of AZD1222 vaccination. Source of these receptors: an adult in good health.

The chain employs TRBV7-3 and TRBJ1-1, with D unresolved. The CDR3 length is 13 residues. Germline values: CDR1 SGHTA, CDR2 FQGTGA. Trimming removed 5 bases from V and 1 base from J, with 8 bases in between. The CDR3 spells CASSIRENTEAFF. The CDR3 nucleotides read TGTGCCAGCAGCATTCGGGAGAACACTGAAGCTTTCTTT. Filled out from reference TRBV7-3 and TRBJ1-1, the complete variable domain reads GAGVSQTPSNKVTEKGKYVELRCDPISGHTALYWYRQSLGQGPEFLIYFQGTGAADDSGLPNDRFFAVRPEGSVSTLKIQRTERGDSAVYLCASSIRENTEAFFGQGTRLTVV.

The J gene is TRBJ2-2, the V gene TRBV5-1, with a tentative D call TRBD1 (7 bases). CDR3 length equals 16 residues. Trimming removed 0 bases at V and 10 bases at J, with 19 bases between. Per the germline V gene, CDR1 is SGHRS and CDR2 is YFSETQ. CDR3 DNA sequence: TGCGCCAGCAGCTTGGCCGCTCAGGGGGGTGAGGCGGAGCTGTTTTTT. Translating it yields CASSLAAQGGEAELFF.

This clone was picked up a small number of times. This chain links TRBV30 with TRBJ1-4; D uncertain. Germline CDR1 is GTSNPN and CDR2 is SVGIG (reference sequence). This CDR3 is built from 14 residues. The V gene lost 3 bases and the J gene lost 3 bases, with 11 bases spanning the gap. CDR3 amino acids: CAWSVDRANEKLFF. The CDR3 DNA reads as TGTGCCTGGAGCGTCGATAGGGCTAATGAAAAACTGTTTTTT.

The chain combines TRBV7-9 with TRBJ1-1; 10 bases line up with TRBD1. This CDR3 is 17 amino acids long. With V trimmed by 3 bases and J by 5 bases, 12 bases remained unmatched. In germline, CDR1 is SEHNR, CDR2 FQNEAQ (reference sequence). Here the CDR3 DNA reads TGTGCCAGCAGCTTTCTGGGACAGGGGCGCCGGAGGACTGAAGCTTTCTTT. It codes for CASSFLGQGRRRTEAFF.

This chain links TRBV15 with TRBJ1-4, with D perhaps TRBD1 (6 bases). The germline CDR1 and CDR2 sequences are LNHNV and YYDKDF (reference sequence). The CDR3 loop spans 16 amino acids. V was shortened by 0 bases and J by 4 bases, with 12 bases between the two germline ends. The CDR3 sequence is CATSRDGGRGNEKLFF. Here the CDR3 DNA reads TGTGCCACCAGCAGAGATGGGGGGCGAGGTAATGAAAAACTGTTTTTT.

J is TRBJ1-1 and V is TRBV5-5; D unclear. Germline lookup yields CDR1 SGHKS and CDR2 YYEKEE (reference sequence). V lost 5 bases to trimming and J lost 5 bases, with 16 bases between them. The CDR3 spans 14 residues. Here the CDR3 reads CASRKERATTEAFF. The DNA for the CDR3 is TGTGCCAGCAGAAAAGAAAGGGCGACAACTGAAGCTTTCTTT.

The CDR3: CASSPTNYEQYF. The CDR3 region has the DNA TGTGCCAGCAGCCCCACCAATTACGAGCAGTACTTC. V gene TRBV6-5 combines with J gene TRBJ2-7; no clear D. This CDR3 comprises 12 residues. V lost 6 bases to trimming and J lost 4 bases, with 10 bases between them. Germline CDR1 reads MNHEY; CDR2 reads SVGAGI.

The CDR3 sequence: CASNRGQGANYGYTF. In nucleotides, the CDR3 is TGTGCCAGCAACAGAGGACAGGGAGCTAACTATGGCTACACCTTC. The chain recombines TRBV6-5 with TRBJ1-2; TRBD1 agrees at 8 bases. Germline trimming cut 7 bases from V and 0 bases from J; bases unmatched to any gene: 7. Germline CDR1 MNHEY, CDR2 SVGAGI. This CDR3 comprises 15 residues.

The genes are TRBV7-9 and TRBJ2-2, with a tentative D call TRBD1 (6 bases). CDR3 length: 16 amino acids. Trimming stripped 6 bases from V and 5 bases from J, with 19 bases between. CDR1 and CDR2 from the germline V gene are SEHNR and FQNEAQ (reference sequence). The CDR3 region is CASRPIGQFLTGELFF. DNA of the CDR3: TGTGCCAGCAGGCCCATTGGACAGTTCTTAACCGGGGAGCTGTTTTTT.

This sequence joins TRBV3-1 (or the pseudogene TRBV3-2) and TRBJ2-3; D uncertain. CDR1 is LGHDT, CDR2 YNNKEL, per germline (reference sequence). Trimming left V 0 bases short and J 2 bases short, with 12 bases between. The CDR3 has 16 residues. The CDR3, as DNA: TGTGCCAGCAGCCAAGAGACCCCCGGGTACACAGATACGCAGTATTTT. It yields the protein CASSQETPGYTDTQYF.

The chain employs TRBV6-2 or TRBV6-3 and TRBJ2-1, with D uncertain. The CDR3 has 13 amino acids. Trimming stripped 3 bases from V and 14 bases from J, with 17 bases between. Germline V lookup: CDR1 MNHEY, CDR2 SVGEGT. The CDR3 is CASSYISQSAKFF. As DNA, the CDR3 is TGTGCCAGCAGTTATATTTCGCAGTCGGCCAAGTTCTTC.

The J gene is TRBJ1-1, the V gene TRBV7-3, with D possibly being TRBD1 (6 bases). The V end lost 5 bases, the J end lost 5 bases, and 21 bases lay between the germline ends. CDR1 and CDR2 from the germline V gene are SGHTA and FQGTGA. The CDR3 has 16 residues. The DNA of the CDR3 is TGTGCCAGCAGCCCAAACGGGGGCGGGGGAACTACTGAAGCTTTCTTT. It specifies CASSPNGGGGTTEAFF.

This clone appeared a few times. V gene TRBV18 combines with J gene TRBJ2-7; D unclear. Looked up from germline, CDR1 is KGHSH and CDR2 is LQKENI. With 6 bases removed from V and 3 bases from J, the gap between germline ends came to 6 bases. The length of the CDR3 is 11 residues. The CDR3 reads CASSLYYEQYF. In nucleotides, the CDR3 is TGTGCCAGCTCTCTCTACTACGAGCAGTACTTC.

The chain couples TRBV19 to TRBJ1-5, with unresolved D. The CDR3 covers 14 residues. Germline CDR1 reads LNHDA; CDR2 reads SQIVND (reference sequence). Trimming took off 10 bases at V and 4 bases at J, with 17 bases between the two ends. CDR3 coding DNA: TGTGCCACCGCCCCACCGGGTGGGAATCAGCCCCAGCATTTT. The encoded protein is CATAPPGGNQPQHF.

The gene calls are TRBV12-3 or TRBV12-4 and TRBJ1-2, with D hard to call. The CDR3 has 13 residues. V was shortened by 3 bases and J by 6 bases, with 11 bases between the two germline ends. CDR3 residues: CASSFGRGNGYTF. Written as DNA, the CDR3 is TGTGCCAGCAGTTTTGGCCGGGGAAATGGCTACACCTTC.

The chain combines TRBV7-9 with TRBJ1-2; 7 nucleotides agree with TRBD1. The CDR3 has 11 residues. Trimming took 5 bases from V and 10 from J; bases not matched to a gene: 4. Germline-derived CDR1 and CDR2 are SEHNR and FQNEAQ (reference sequence). The CDR3: CASSPQGDYTF. The CDR3 nucleotides read TGTGCCAGCAGCCCCCAGGGGGACTACACCTTC.

The V gene is TRBV5-8, the J gene TRBJ1-3; D is possibly TRBD1 (6 bases). Trimming left V 4 bases short and J 4 bases short, with 18 bases between. In germline, CDR1 is SGHTS, CDR2 YDEGEE. CDR3 length: 16 residues. CDR3 region: CASSPYGQTRGNTIYF. For the CDR3, the DNA is TGTGCCAGCAGCCCATACGGACAGACACGAGGAAACACCATATATTTT.